The clone carrying this TCR beta chain was counted many times. This specimen comes from a study of beta chain features in type 1 diabetes. This CDR3 contains 12 residues. With 4 bases removed from V and 2 bases from J, the gap between germline ends came to 8 bases. Germline values: CDR1 GTSNPN, CDR2 SVGIG (reference sequence). The sequenced template was cDNA made from the entire isolated RNA. The assay was immunoSEQ multiplex PCR, and TCRdb's table has in-frame clones only and misses some. The data contain more than 350,000 clones, about an eighth of them singletons. The source material was naive CD4+ T cells from blood. The TCR originated in a woman between 18 and 29 years old in good health. The chain recombines TRBV30 with TRBJ1-2, with no clear D. CDR3 coding DNA: TGTGCCTGGACGAGGAGAAACTATGGCTACACCTTC. Translated, it gives CAWTRRNYGYTF. Full variable domain (outside the CDR3, taken from reference TRBV30 and TRBJ1-2): SQTIHQWPATLVQPVGSPLSLECTVEGTSNPNLYWYRQAAGRGLQLLFYSVGIGQISSEVPQNLSASRPQDRQFILSSKKLLLSDSGFYLCAWTRRNYGYTFGSGTRLTVV.